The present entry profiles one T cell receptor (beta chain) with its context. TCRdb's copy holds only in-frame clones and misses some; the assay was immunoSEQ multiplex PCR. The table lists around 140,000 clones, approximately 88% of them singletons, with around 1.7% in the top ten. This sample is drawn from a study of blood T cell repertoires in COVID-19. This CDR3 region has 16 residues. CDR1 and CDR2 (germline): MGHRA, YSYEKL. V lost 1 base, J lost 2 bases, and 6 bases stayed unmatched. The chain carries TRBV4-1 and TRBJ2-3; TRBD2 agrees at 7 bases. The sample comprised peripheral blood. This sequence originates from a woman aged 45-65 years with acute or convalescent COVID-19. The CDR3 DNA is TGCGCCAGCAGCCAAGCAGGCCTAGCGGTCACAGATACGCAGTATTTT. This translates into CASSQAGLAVTDTQYF.